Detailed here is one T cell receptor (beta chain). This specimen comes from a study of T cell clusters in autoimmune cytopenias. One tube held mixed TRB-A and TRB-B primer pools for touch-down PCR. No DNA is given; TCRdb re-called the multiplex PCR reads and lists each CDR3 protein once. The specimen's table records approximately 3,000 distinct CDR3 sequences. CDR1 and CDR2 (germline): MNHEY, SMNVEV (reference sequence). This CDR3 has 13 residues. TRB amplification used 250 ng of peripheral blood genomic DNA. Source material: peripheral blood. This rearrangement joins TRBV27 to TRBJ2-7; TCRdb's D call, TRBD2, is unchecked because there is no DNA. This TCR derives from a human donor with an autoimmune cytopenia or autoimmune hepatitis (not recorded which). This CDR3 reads CASYGGTSYEQYF.